Each of the 2 T cell receptor beta chains below was sequenced from the same sample in a study of blood T cell repertoires in COVID-19. Assay: immunoSEQ multiplex PCR; the TCRdb copy retains only in-frame clones and omits some. Counted here are 250,000 to 350,000 clones, just over 85% occurring once; the ten biggest clones make up about 10%. Source material: PBMCs or T cells enriched from blood (not recorded which). The receptor source for this set is a woman under 30 who had recovered from COVID-19.

This clone was picked up many times. The genes are TRBV7-9 and TRBJ2-6; D gene unclear. This CDR3 region has 14 residues. Trimming took off 5 bases at V and 3 bases at J, with 8 bases between the two ends. Germline-derived CDR1 and CDR2 are SEHNR and FQNEAQ (reference sequence). CDR3 coding DNA: TGTGCCAGCAGCCCCGTCGGTGGGGCCAACGTCCTGACTTTC. Translation: CASSPVGGANVLTF.

The chain is built from TRBV4-1 and TRBJ2-5; 11 nucleotides line up with TRBD2. The ends lost 4 bases at V and 1 base at J; junction bases unmatched: 2. Germline CDR1 reads MGHRA; CDR2 reads YSYEKL. The CDR3 extends over 15 amino acids. The CDR3 region is CASSRGTSGQETQYF. The CDR3 coding sequence is TGCGCCAGCAGCCGGGGGACTAGCGGCCAAGAGACCCAGTACTTC.